A single TCR beta chain is shown here with its context. This sample stems from a study of blood T cell repertoires in COVID-19. Assay used: immunoSEQ multiplex PCR; TCRdb lists only in-frame clones, some missing. The table includes roughly 90,000 clones, roughly nine tenths detected once. The CDR3 totals 16 residues. Germline-derived CDR1 and CDR2 are SGHKS and YYEKEE (reference sequence). Losses at the gene ends were 0 bases for V and 1 base for J; bases not matched to a gene: 3. V usage is TRBV5-5 and J usage is TRBJ2-5, with 10 nucleotides matching TRBD2. Sequencing was done on a sample of peripheral blood. The sequence was collected from a human donor with active COVID-19. The donor label of this sample is uncertain. The CDR3 sequence is CASSLALAGAQETQYF. In DNA, the CDR3 is TGTGCCAGCAGCTTGGCGCTAGCGGGGGCCCAAGAGACCCAGTACTTC.